The clone carrying this T cell receptor (beta chain) was seen once. These data belong to a study of shared clonotypes between healthy human individuals. The assay ran at deep level. Profiling relied on immunoSEQ multiplex PCR, and the TCRdb table lists in-frame clones only, not all of them. The sample includes some 690,000 clones, 90% seen only once; the top ten take about 34%. The CDR3 spans 14 residues. The V gene end was trimmed by 6 bases and the J gene end by 4 bases; junction bases not matched to a gene: 4. Germline V gives CDR1 MDHEN, CDR2 SYDVKM. The J gene is TRBJ2-2, the V gene TRBV28, with 8 bases lining up with TRBD1. The material sequenced was memory CD8+ T cells from PBMCs. The subset denotes: CD45RO+ cells pooled with CCR7-negative TemRA cells. The clonotype was recovered from a man aged 18 to 35 in good health. Some clones in this sample may be carry-over from other donors' samples. The DNA of the CDR3 is TGTGCCAGCAGACCCGGGACAGGCACCGGGGAGCTGTTTTTT. It codes for CASRPGTGTGELFF.